This TCR beta chain came from a study of blood T cell repertoires in COVID-19. Study background: Whether acute or convalescent, the COVID-19 samples came from the United States, Italy and Spain.

Produced via immunoSEQ multiplex PCR; TCRdb's table is partial and in-frame only. The sample includes approximately 210,000 clones, roughly 90% of them seen just once. This clone occurred a few times. The sequenced sample consisted of peripheral blood. This clonotype was obtained from a young man who had recovered from COVID-19.

The CDR3 DNA is TGCAGCGTTGACAGGGGGTACACCGGGGAGCTGTTTTTT. Its translation: CSVDRGYTGELFF. V usage is TRBV29-1 and J usage is TRBJ2-2; 7 bases are a match to TRBD1. In germline, CDR1 is SQVTM, CDR2 ANQGSEA. The CDR3 runs 13 residues. Trimming took 3 bases from V and 3 from J; bases not matched to a gene: 1.